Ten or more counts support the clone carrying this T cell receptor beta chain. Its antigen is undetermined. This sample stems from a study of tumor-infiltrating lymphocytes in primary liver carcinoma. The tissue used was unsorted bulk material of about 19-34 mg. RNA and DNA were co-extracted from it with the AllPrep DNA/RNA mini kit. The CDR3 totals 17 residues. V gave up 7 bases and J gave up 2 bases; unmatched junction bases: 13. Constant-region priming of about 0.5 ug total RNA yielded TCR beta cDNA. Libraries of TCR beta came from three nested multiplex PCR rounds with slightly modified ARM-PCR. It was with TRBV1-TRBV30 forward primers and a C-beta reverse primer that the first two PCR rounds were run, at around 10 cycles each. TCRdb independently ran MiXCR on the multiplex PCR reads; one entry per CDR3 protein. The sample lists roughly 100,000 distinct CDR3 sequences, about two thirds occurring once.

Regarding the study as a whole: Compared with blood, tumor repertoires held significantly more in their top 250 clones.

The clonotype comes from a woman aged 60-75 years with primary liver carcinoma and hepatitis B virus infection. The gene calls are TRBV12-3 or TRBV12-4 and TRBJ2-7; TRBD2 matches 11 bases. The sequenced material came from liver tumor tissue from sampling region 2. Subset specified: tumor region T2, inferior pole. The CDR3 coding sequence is TGTGCCAGCACATCGACTAGCGGGAATCTAAAACCCTACGAGCAGTACTTC. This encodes CASTSTSGNLKPYEQYF.